The 15 T cell receptor beta chains below come from one sample, sequenced in a study of a mutant IDH1 vaccine in newly diagnosed glioma. The assay was immunoSEQ multiplex PCR, and TCRdb's table has in-frame clones only and misses some. This sample has almost 30,000 clones, with about 90% found just once. No antigens are known for them. Time point meaning: week 5, during vaccination. Every vaccination contained 300 ug of the mutant IDH1 20-mer peptide and was paired with topical imiquimod. The starting material was peripheral blood mononuclear cells (PBMCs), obtained from a glioma patient whose treatment included an IDH1 peptide vaccine. Source of these receptors: a woman between 35 and 50 years old with glioma. Some clones in this sample may be carry-over from other donors' samples.

The CDR3 here is CASGGGGYGYTF. The DNA for the CDR3 is TGTGCCAGCGGGGGGGGTGGGTATGGCTACACCTTC. The rearrangement links TRBV28 to TRBJ1-2; maybe TRBD1 (5 bases). The CDR3 runs 12 residues. Trimming took 8 bases from V and 5 from J, leaving 12 bases between them. Germline CDR1 and CDR2: MDHEN and SYDVKM.

CDR3 DNA: TGTGCCACCAACCAGAAGAGGAGCACTGAAGCTTTCTTT. This translates into CATNQKRSTEAFF. The chain recombines TRBV15 with TRBJ1-1; D gene uncertain. V lost 7 bases and J lost 4, with 13 bases in between. This CDR3 is 13 amino acids long. Germline values: CDR1 LNHNV, CDR2 YYDKDF (reference sequence).

The rearrangement joins TRBV10-3 to TRBJ1-2, with a tentative D call TRBD1 (5 bases). Trimming removed 4 bases from V and 8 bases from J, with 14 bases in between. The CDR3 spans 13 residues. Per germline, CDR1 ENHRY and CDR2 SYGVKD. CDR3 protein: CAISGQGDWGYTF. The CDR3 nucleotides are TGTGCCATCAGTGGGCAGGGCGACTGGGGCTACACCTTC.

The chain uses TRBV28 and TRBJ2-5, with 10 positions matching TRBD2. The CDR3 is 15 amino acids. The V gene end was trimmed by 1 base and the J gene end by 2 bases; junction bases not matched to a gene: 1. Germline CDR1 reads MDHEN; CDR2 reads SYDVKM. CDR3 nucleotide sequence: TGTGCCAGCAGTTTATATAGCGGGGGGCAAGAGACCCAGTACTTC. It codes for CASSLYSGGQETQYF.

The chain employs TRBV27 and TRBJ1-1; TRBD1 agrees at 8 bases. The CDR3 length is 15 residues. Germline values: CDR1 MNHEY, CDR2 SMNVEV (reference sequence). V was pared by 6 bases and J by 0 bases, with 6 bases of the junction left unmatched. The CDR3 DNA reads as TGTGCCAGCAGGTCCCGACAGGGGATGAACACTGAAGCTTTCTTT. Translation gives CASRSRQGMNTEAFF.

The J gene is TRBJ2-3, the V gene TRBV4-3, with 12 bases aligning to TRBD2. The CDR3 loop spans 15 amino acids. The germline V gene has CDR1 LGHNA and CDR2 YSLEER. Losses at the gene ends were 4 bases for V and 4 bases for J; bases not matched to a gene: 3. The CDR3 coding sequence is TGCGCCAGCAGCCGACTAGCGGGAGTACCAGATACGCAGTATTTT. Encoded protein: CASSRLAGVPDTQYF.

The rearrangement uses TRBV5-8 and TRBJ2-5; 10 bases map to TRBD1. The trim removed 6 bases at V and 11 bases at J, leaving 13 bases unmatched. This CDR3 is 14 amino acids long. The germline CDR1 and CDR2 sequences are SGHTS and YDEGEE. In nucleotides, the CDR3 is TGTGCCAGCACCGCAGACAGGGGGCTTAGGGAGCAGTACTTC. The encoded protein is CASTADRGLREQYF.

The chain employs TRBV7-9 and TRBJ1-2; D gene uncertain. Deletions cut 6 bases from V and 6 bases from J, with 8 bases between. Germline CDR1 SEHNR, CDR2 FQNEAQ (reference sequence). The CDR3 covers 11 residues. The CDR3 DNA reads as TGTGCCAGCAGGGATCAGGATGGCTACACCTTC. Its protein product is CASRDQDGYTF.

CDR3 in amino acids: CASRLAATKNIQYF. DNA of the CDR3: TGTGCCAGCAGGCTCGCGGCGACCAAAAACATTCAGTACTTC. The chain uses TRBV27 and TRBJ2-4; D not certain. The CDR3 loop spans 14 amino acids. Germline V CDR1 and CDR2: MNHEY, SMNVEV (reference sequence). V lost 6 bases and J 2 bases, leaving 11 bases between the germline ends.

The chain couples TRBV20-1 to TRBJ2-5; unclear D gene. CDR3 length: 11 residues. V lost 3 bases and J 4 bases, leaving 6 bases between the germline ends. From germline, CDR1 is DFQATT and CDR2 SNEGSKA (reference sequence). CDR3 nucleotides: TGCAGTGCTAGTATGAGAGAGACCCAGTACTTC. Encoded protein: CSASMRETQYF.

The chain has TRBV23-1 and TRBJ1-1; 10 bases align to TRBD1. TRBV23-1 is flagged as an ORF with uncertain function. This CDR3 spans 15 amino acids. The V segment lost 6 bases and the J segment 11 bases; nucleotides outside the gene matches: 15. The CDR3 sequence: CASRPTGGSYLDAFF. CDR3 in DNA: TGCGCCAGCAGACCGACAGGGGGCTCCTACCTCGACGCTTTCTTT.

Only one count was recorded for this clone. This sequence joins TRBV4-2 and TRBJ2-3; D call uncertain. The V gene lost 0 bases and the J gene lost 2 bases, with 6 bases spanning the gap. The CDR3 length is 14 residues. Germline CDR1 and CDR2: LGHNA and YNFKEQ. In nucleotides, the CDR3 is TGTGCCAGCAGCCAAGATAGGGACACAGATACGCAGTATTTT. Its translation: CASSQDRDTDTQYF.

The V gene is TRBV27, the J gene TRBJ1-2; D perhaps matches TRBD1 (5 bases). Deletions cut 2 bases from V and 4 bases from J, with 8 bases between. Germline V gene sequence: CDR1 MNHEY, CDR2 SMNVEV (reference sequence). The CDR3 has 13 amino acids. CDR3 protein: CASSLGGTYGYTF. For the CDR3, the DNA is TGTGCCAGCAGTTTAGGAGGGACCTATGGCTACACCTTC.

The chain recombines TRBV28 with TRBJ2-5; tentative D call: TRBD2 (6 bases). The length of the CDR3 is 15 residues. Trimming left V 5 bases short and J 5 bases short, with 18 bases between. Germline CDR1 is MDHEN and CDR2 is SYDVKM. In DNA, the CDR3 is TGTGCCAGCAGTACCATCGACGGGGGAAAGGAGACCCAGTACTTC. Protein: CASSTIDGGKETQYF.

V is TRBV7-2 and J is TRBJ1-3, with D possibly being TRBD1 (5 bases). This CDR3 has 14 residues. Germline lookup yields CDR1 SGHTA and CDR2 FQGNSA. Trimming removed 8 bases at V and 4 bases at J, with 15 bases between. CDR3 nucleotides: TGTGCCAGCGACGCGGGCAGGGCCGGAAACACCATATATTTT. Amino acids: CASDAGRAGNTIYF. The whole variable domain, filled in from reference TRBV7-2 and TRBJ1-3, reads GAGVSQSPSNKVTEKGKDVELRCDPISGHTALYWYRQSLGQGLEFLIYFQGNSAPDKSGLPSDRFSAERTGGSVSTLTIQRTQQEDSAVYLCASDAGRAGNTIYFGEGSWLTVV.